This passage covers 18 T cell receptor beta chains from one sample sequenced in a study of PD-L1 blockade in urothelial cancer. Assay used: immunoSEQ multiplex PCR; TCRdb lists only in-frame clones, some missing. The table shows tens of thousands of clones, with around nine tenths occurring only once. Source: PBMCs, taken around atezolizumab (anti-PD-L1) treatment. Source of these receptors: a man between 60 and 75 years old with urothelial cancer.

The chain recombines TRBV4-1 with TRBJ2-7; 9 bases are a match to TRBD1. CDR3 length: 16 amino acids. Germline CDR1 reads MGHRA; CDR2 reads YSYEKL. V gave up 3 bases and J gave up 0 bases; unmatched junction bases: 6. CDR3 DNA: TGCGCCAGCAGCCATACCGGGACAGGGATCTCCTACGAGCAGTACTTC. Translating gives CASSHTGTGISYEQYF.

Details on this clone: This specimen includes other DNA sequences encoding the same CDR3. CDR3 sequence reads: CASSYPQGSYGYTF. The CDR3 bases are TGTGCCAGCAGTTACCCCCAGGGTTCCTATGGCTACACCTTC. The chain has TRBV6-6 and TRBJ1-2; possible D gene TRBD1, 5 bases. Germline CDR1 and CDR2: MNHNY and SVGAGI (reference sequence). V was cut by 2 bases and J by 4 bases, with 11 bases left in between. This CDR3 has 14 amino acids.

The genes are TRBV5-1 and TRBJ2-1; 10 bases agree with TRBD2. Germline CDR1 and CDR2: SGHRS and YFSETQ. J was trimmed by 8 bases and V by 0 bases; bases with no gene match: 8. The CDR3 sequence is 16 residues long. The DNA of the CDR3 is TGCGCCAGCAGCTTGGCCCCTAGCGGGAGTGTCTATGAGCAGTTCTTC. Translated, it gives CASSLAPSGSVYEQFF.

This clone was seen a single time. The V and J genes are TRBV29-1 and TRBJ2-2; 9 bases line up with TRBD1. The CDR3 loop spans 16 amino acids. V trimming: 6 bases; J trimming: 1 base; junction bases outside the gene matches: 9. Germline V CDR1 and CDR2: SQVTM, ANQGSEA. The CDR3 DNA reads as TGCAGCGTCGGCTGGACAGGGGTCTTGAACACCGGGGAGCTGTTTTTT. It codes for CSVGWTGVLNTGELFF.

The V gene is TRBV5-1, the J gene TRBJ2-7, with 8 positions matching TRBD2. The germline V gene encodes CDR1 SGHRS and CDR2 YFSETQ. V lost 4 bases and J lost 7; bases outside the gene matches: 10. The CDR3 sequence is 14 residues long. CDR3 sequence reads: CASSTAPPGGEQYF. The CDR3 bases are TGCGCCAGCAGCACTGCTCCACCGGGGGGGGAGCAGTACTTC.

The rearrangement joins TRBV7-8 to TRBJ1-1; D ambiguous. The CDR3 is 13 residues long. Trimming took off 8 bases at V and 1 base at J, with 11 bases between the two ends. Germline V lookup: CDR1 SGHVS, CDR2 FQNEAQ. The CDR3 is CASRAGRNTEAFF. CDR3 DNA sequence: TGTGCCAGCCGGGCGGGGAGGAACACTGAAGCTTTCTTT.

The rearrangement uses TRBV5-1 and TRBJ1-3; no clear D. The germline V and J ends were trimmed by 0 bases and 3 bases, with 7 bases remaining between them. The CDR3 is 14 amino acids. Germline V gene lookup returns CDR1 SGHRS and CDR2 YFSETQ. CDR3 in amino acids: CASSLATLGNTIYF. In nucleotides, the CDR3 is TGCGCCAGCAGCTTGGCTACTCTTGGAAACACCATATATTTT.

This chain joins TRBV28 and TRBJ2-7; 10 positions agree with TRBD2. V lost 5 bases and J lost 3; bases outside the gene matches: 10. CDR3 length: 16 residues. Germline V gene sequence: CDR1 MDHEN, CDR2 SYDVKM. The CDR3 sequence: CASSRLAGGFNYEQYF. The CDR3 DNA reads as TGTGCCAGCAGTCGACTAGCGGGCGGATTTAACTACGAGCAGTACTTC.

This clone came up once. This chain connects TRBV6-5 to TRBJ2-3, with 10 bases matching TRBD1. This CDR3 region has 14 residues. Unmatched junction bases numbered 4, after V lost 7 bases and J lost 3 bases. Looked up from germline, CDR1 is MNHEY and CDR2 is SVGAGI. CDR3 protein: CASKPGQGTDTQYF. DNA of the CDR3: TGTGCCAGCAAGCCGGGACAGGGGACAGATACGCAGTATTTT.

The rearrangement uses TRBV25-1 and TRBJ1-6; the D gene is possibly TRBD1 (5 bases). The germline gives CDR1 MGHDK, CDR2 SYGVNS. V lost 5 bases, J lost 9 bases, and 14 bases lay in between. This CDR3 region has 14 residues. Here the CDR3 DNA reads TGTGCCAGCAGTCCGGTCCAAGGGGCTTCACCCCTCCACTTT. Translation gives CASSPVQGASPLHF.

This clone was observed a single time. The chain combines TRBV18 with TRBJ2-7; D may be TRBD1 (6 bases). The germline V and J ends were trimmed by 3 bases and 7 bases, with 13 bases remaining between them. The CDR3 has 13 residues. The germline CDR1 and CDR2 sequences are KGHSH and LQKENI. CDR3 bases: TGTGCCAGCTCACCGGACAGATCGGGGGAGCAGTACTTC. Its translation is CASSPDRSGEQYF.

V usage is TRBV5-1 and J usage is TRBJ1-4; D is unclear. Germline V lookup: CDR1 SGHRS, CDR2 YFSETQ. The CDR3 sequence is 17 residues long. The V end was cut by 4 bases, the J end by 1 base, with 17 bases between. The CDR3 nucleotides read TGCGCCAGCAGCCGGGCGAGAGGGCCTCGAACTAATGAAAAACTGTTTTTT. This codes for CASSRARGPRTNEKLFF.

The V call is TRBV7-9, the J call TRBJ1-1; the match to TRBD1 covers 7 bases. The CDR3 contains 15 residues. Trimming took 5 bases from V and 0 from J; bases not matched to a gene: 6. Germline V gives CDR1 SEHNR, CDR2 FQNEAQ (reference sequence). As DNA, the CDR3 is TGTGCCAGCAGCCCCTCGCAGGGGGTGAACACTGAAGCTTTCTTT. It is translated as CASSPSQGVNTEAFF.

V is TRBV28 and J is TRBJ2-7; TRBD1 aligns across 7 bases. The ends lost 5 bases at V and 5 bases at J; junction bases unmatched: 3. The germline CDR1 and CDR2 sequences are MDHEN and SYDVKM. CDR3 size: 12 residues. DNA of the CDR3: TGTGCCAGCAGTCTGACAGGGAACGAGCAGTACTTC. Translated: CASSLTGNEQYF.

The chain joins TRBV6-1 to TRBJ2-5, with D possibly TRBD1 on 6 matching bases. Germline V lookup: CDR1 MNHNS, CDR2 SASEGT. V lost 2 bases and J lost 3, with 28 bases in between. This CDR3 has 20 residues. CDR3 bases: TGTGCCAGCAGTGAACTCGAACAGGGATCAGTTTCATTCGGCAAAGAGACCCAGTACTTC. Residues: CASSELEQGSVSFGKETQYF.

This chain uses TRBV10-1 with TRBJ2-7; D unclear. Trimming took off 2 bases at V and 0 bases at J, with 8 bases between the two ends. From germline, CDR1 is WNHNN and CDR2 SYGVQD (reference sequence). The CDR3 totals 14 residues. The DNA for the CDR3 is TGCGCCAGCAGTGAGGGTGGCAGCTCCTACGAGCAGTACTTC. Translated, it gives CASSEGGSSYEQYF.

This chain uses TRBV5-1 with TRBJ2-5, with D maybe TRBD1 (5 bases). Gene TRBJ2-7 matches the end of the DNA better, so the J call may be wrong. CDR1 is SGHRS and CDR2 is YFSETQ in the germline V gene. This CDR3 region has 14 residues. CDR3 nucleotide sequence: TGCGCCAGCAGCTCGACAGAAAACTCCTACGAGCAGTACTTC. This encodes CASSSTENSYEQYF.

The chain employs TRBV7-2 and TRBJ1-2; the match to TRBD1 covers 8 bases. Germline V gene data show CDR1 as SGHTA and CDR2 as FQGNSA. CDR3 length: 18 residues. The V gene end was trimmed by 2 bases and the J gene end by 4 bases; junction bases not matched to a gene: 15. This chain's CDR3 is CASSLLTPQITGGYGYTF. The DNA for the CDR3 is TGTGCCAGCAGCTTACTAACCCCACAAATCACAGGGGGCTATGGCTACACCTTC.